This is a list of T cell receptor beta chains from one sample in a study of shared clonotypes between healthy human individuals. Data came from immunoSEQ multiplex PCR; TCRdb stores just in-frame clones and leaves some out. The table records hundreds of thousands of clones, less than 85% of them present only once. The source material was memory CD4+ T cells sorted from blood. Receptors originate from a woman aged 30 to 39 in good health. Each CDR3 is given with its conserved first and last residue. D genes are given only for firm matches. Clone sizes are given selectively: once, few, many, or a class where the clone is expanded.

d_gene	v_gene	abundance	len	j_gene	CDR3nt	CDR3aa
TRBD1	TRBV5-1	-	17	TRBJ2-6	TGCGCCAGCAGCCCGAGGACAGGGACCTCTGGGGCCAACGTCCTGACTTTC	CASSPRTGTSGANVLTF
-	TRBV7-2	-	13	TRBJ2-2	TGTGCCAGCAGCTTATTGGTCGGCGGGGAGCTGTTTTTT	CASSLLVGGELFF
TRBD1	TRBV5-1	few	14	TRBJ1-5	TGCGCCAGCAGCGCTGGGACAGGGGCTCAGCCCCAGCATTTT	CASSAGTGAQPQHF
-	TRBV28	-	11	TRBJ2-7	TGTGCCAGCAGGGGGCGATACGAGCAGTACTTC	CASRGRYEQYF
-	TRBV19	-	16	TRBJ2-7	TGTGCCAGTAGTATAGGGGCGGGACAAGGCGACTACGAGCAGTACTTC	CASSIGAGQGDYEQYF
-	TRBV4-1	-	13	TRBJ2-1	TGCGCCAGCAGCCGGACCCCCGTCGATGAGCAGTTCTTC	CASSRTPVDEQFF
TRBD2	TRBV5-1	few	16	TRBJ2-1	TGCGCCAGCAGCCCAACAGCGGGGAGCTCCTACAATGAGCAGTTCTTC	CASSPTAGSSYNEQFF
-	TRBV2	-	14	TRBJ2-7	TGTGCCAGCAGGGACTACGGGGGTTCCTACGAGCAGTACTTC	CASRDYGGSYEQYF
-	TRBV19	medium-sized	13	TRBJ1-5	TGTGCCAGCCACAGCAAGGAAAATCAGCCCCAGCATTTT	CASHSKENQPQHF
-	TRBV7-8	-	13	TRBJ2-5	TGTGCCAGCAGCAAGGCGGCAGGAGAGACCCAGTACTTC	CASSKAAGETQYF
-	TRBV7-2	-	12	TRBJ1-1	TGTGCCAGCAGCTTAACAGGGCTTGAAGCTTTCTTT	CASSLTGLEAFF
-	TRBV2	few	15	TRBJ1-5	TGTGCCAGCAGTGTGCAGGGGTTAAGCAATCAGCCCCAGCATTTT	CASSVQGLSNQPQHF
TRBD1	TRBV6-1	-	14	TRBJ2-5	TGTGCCACCAAACCGGGACAGGGAGCGGAGACCCAGTACTTC	CATKPGQGAETQYF
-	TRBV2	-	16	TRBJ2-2	TGTGCCAGCAGTGTAATCTTAGCTCAAGGGACCGGGGAGCTGTTTTTT	CASSVILAQGTGELFF
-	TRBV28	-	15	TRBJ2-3	TGTGCCAGCAGTTCCCCGGGACGCCGCACAGATACGCAGTATTTT	CASSSPGRRTDTQYF
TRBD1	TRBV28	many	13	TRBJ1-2	TGTGCCAGCAAACCGGGACAGGGCTATGGCTACACCTTC	CASKPGQGYGYTF
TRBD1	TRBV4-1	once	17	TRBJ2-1	TGCGCCAGCAGCCAAGTATTCAGGCAGGGGGCGCGCAATGAGCAGTTCTTC	CASSQVFRQGARNEQFF
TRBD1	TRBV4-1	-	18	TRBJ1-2	TGCGCCAGCAGCCGCGCCGGGGACAGGGGGCGCGGGGGCTATGGCTACACCTTC	CASSRAGDRGRGGYGYTF
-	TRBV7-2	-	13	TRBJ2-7	TGTGCCAGCAGCCTAGGGCCTGCTGGCGAGCAGTACTTC	CASSLGPAGEQYF
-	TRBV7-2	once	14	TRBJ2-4	TGTGCCAGCAGCCTAGCATGGGATTTGGACATTCAGTACTTC	CASSLAWDLDIQYF
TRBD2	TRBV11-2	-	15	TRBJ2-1	TGTGCCAGCAGCTTAGAGCTAGCGGGAGTCAATGAGCAGTTCTTC	CASSLELAGVNEQFF
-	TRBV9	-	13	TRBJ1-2	TGTGCCAGCAGCGTCGGAGGGAACTATGGCTACACCTTC	CASSVGGNYGYTF
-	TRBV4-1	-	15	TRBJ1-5	TGCGCCAGCAGCCAAGATGAGAACAGCAATCAGCCCCAGCATTTT	CASSQDENSNQPQHF
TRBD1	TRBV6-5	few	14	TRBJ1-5	TGTGCCACCAGCCGGGACAGGGGTGGTCAGCCCCAGCATTTT	CATSRDRGGQPQHF
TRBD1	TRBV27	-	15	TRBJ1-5	TGTGCCAGCAGATCCGGACAGGGGGCTGGTCAGCCCCAGCATTTT	CASRSGQGAGQPQHF
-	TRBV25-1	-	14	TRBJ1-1	TGTGCCAGCAGTGAAAGTGGTGACCAACAAGAAGCTTTCTTT	CASSESGDQQEAFF
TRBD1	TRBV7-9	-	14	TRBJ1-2	TGTGCCAGCAGCGAGACAGGGATCCTCTATGGCTACACCTTC	CASSETGILYGYTF
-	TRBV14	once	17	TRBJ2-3	TGTGCCAGCAGCCAAGCCCTCCTACCTATGGGGCCAGATACGCAGTATTTT	CASSQALLPMGPDTQYF
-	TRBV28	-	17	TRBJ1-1	TGTGCCAGCAGTTTTAACCGGGGGCGAATTAGGAACACTGAAGCTTTCTTT	CASSFNRGRIRNTEAFF
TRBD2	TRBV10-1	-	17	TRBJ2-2	TGCGCCAGCGCCGGAGGACTAGCGGGAGCGGCCACCGGGGAGCTGTTTTTT	CASAGGLAGAATGELFF
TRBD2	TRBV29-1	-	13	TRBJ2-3	TGCAGCGCCTTAGCGGGAATGGAGAATACGCAGTATTTT	CSALAGMENTQYF
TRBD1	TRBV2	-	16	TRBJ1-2	TGTGCCAGTACCCGGGACAGGGGTAGGGCTAACTATGGCTACACCTTC	CASTRDRGRANYGYTF
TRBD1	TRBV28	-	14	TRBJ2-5	TGTGCCAGCTACAGGGGGCCTAACCAAGAGACCCAGTACTTC	CASYRGPNQETQYF
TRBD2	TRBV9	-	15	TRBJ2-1	TGTGCCAGCAGCGTCCCCCTAGCGGGGTACAATGAGCAGTTCTTC	CASSVPLAGYNEQFF
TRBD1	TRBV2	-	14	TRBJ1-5	TGTGCCAGCAGCCCAAGACAGGGCCGCCAGCCCCAGCATTTT	CASSPRQGRQPQHF
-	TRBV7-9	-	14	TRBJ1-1	TGTGCCAGCAGCCTCCAGGGAGGGGTGGCTGAAGCTTTCTTT	CASSLQGGVAEAFF
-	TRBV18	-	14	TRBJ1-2	TGTGCCAGCTCACCAGGGGCAGGTTTGTCTGGCTACACCTTC	CASSPGAGLSGYTF
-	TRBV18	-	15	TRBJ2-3	TGTGCCAGCTCACCACGGGGGACCGCGACAGATACGCAGTATTTT	CASSPRGTATDTQYF
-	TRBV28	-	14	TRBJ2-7	TGTGCCAGCAGTCCGAGTGGTCCCTCCTACGAGCAGTACTTC	CASSPSGPSYEQYF
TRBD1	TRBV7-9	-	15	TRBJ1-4	TGTGCCAGCAGCTTATTGGGGACAGCTGGTGAAAAACTGTTTTTT	CASSLLGTAGEKLFF
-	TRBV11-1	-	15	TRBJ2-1	TGTGCCAGCAGCCTCAGGGGGGGCCGAAACAATGAGCAGTTCTTC	CASSLRGGRNNEQFF
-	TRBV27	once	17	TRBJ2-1	TGTGCCAGCAGTCTCAAACTTGGGGGACACCCACACAATGAGCAGTTCTTC	CASSLKLGGHPHNEQFF
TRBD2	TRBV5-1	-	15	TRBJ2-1	TGCGCCAGCAGCTTCGGGACTAGCGGGACCAATGAGCAGTTCTTC	CASSFGTSGTNEQFF
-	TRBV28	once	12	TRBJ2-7	TGTGCCAGCAGTTTTTCCACCTACGAGCAGTACTTC	CASSFSTYEQYF
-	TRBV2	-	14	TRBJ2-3	TGTGCCAGCAGTGACTATCGGGAGTTAAATACGCAGTATTTT	CASSDYRELNTQYF
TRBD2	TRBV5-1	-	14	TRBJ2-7	TGCGCCAGCAGTAGCGGGACTAGCGGGATCGAGCAGTACTTC	CASSSGTSGIEQYF
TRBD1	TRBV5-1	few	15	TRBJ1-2	TGCGCCAGCAGCTTGAGAGTCAGGGGGGACTATGGCTACACCTTC	CASSLRVRGDYGYTF
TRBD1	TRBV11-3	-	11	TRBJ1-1	TGTGCCAGCAGCCTAGGGACAGGTTCTTTCTTT	CASSLGTGSFF
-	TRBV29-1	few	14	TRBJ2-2	TGCAGCGTTCTAGGGTCAACGAACACCGGGGAGCTGTTTTTT	CSVLGSTNTGELFF
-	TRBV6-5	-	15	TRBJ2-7	TGTGCCAGCAGACCGGAGGGACGCCCTGACTACGAGCAGTACTTC	CASRPEGRPDYEQYF
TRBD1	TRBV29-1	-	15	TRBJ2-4	TGCAGCGTTGGACGCCGGGACAGGGGGGTGGGCATTCAGTACTTC	CSVGRRDRGVGIQYF
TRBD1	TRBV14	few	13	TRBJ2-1	TGTGCCAGCAGCCAACAGGGGGACACTGAGCAGTTCTTC	CASSQQGDTEQFF
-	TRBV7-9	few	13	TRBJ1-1	TGTGCCAGCAGCTCTCGGGGGGACACTGAAGCTTTCTTT	CASSSRGDTEAFF
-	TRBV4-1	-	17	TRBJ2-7	TGCGCCAGCAGCCAAGATCTAGGACAGACTATATCCTACGAGCAGTACTTC	CASSQDLGQTISYEQYF